This T cell receptor (beta chain) came from a study of T cells after posttransplantation cyclophosphamide. Germline V CDR1 and CDR2: MNHEY, SVGAGI. J gave up 2 bases and V 2 bases, and 2 bases lay outside the gene matches. This CDR3 region has 15 residues. Cyclophosphamide on days +3 and +4 followed busulfan-fludarabine conditioning and a marrow graft. Produced via immunoSEQ multiplex PCR; TCRdb's table is partial and in-frame only. The data contain about 19,000 clones, around 87% of them singletons. This receptor was obtained from a female patient between 40 and 50 years old who received an allogeneic stem cell transplant from a related donor, was CMV-positive, and had no GVHD. Some T cells may have originated in the graft donor. The sample consisted of PBMCs, taken after allogeneic stem cell transplant with posttransplant cyclophosphamide. The J gene is TRBJ2-3, the V gene TRBV6-5; 9 nucleotides agree with TRBD2. The CDR3 sequence is CASSYSGRYTDTQYF. The CDR3 bases are TGTGCCAGCAGTTACAGCGGGAGGTACACAGATACGCAGTATTTT.